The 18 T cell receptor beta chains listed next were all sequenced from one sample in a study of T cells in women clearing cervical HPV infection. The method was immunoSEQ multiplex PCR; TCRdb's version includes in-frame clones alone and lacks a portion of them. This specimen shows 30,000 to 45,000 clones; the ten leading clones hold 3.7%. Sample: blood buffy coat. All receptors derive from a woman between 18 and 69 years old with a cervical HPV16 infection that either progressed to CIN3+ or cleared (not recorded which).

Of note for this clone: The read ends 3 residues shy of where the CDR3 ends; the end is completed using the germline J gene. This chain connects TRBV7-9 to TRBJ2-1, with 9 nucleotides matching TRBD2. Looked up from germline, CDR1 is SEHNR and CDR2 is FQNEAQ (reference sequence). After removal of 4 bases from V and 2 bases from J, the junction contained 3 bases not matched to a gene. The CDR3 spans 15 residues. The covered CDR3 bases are TGTGCCAGCAGCTCGTCTAGCGGGACCTACAATGAG. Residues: CASSSSSGTYNE. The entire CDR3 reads CASSSSSGTYNEQFF.

The CDR3 DNA, read in part, is TGTGCCAGCAGCCTCTCAGGGGGCCCTGGGACC. Its translation is CASSLSGGPGT. The CDR3 reads in full as CASSLSGGPGTQYF. The chain joins TRBV5-6 to TRBJ2-5; 8 nucleotides agree with TRBD1. The CDR3 end falls 3 residues outside the read, so it is completed with the germline J gene. The CDR3 has 14 amino acids. V shed 4 bases and J 7 bases; nucleotides not matched to a gene: 9. CDR1 is SGHDT and CDR2 is YYEEEE in the germline V gene.

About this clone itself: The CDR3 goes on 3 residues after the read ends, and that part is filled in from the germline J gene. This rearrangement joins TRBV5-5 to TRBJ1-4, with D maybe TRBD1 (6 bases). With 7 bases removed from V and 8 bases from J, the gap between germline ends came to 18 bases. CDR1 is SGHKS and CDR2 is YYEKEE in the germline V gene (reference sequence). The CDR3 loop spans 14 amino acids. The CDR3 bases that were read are TGTGCCAGCCTCCGGGGGGGGGCTGCCGAAAAA. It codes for CASLRGGAAEK. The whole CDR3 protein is CASLRGGAAEKLFF.

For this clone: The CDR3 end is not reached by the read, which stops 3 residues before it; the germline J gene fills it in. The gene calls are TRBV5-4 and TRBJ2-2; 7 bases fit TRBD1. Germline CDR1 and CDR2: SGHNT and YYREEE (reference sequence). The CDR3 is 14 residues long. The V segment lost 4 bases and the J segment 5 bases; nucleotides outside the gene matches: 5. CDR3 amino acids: CASSTTGTTGELFF. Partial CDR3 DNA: TGTGCCAGCAGCACGACAGGGACAACCGGGGAG.

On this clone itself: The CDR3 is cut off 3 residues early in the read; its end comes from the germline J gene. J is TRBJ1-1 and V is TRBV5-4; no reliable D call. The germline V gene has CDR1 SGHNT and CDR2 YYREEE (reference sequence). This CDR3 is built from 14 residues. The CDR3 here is CASSVGPGTPEAFF. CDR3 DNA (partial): TGTGCCAGCAGTGTTGGTCCAGGAACCCCAGAG.

The CDR3 loop reads CASSLTSSYEQYF. The sequenced part of the CDR3 DNA is TGTGCCAGCAGCCTTACTAGTTCCTACGAG. The rearrangement joins TRBV5-4 to TRBJ2-7; perhaps TRBD2 as D (5 bases). The DNA ends 3 residues before the CDR3 does, and the rest of the CDR3 is filled in from the germline J gene. This CDR3 region has 13 residues. The germline CDR1 and CDR2 sequences are SGHNT and YYREEE (reference sequence). Trimming removed 4 bases from V and 1 base from J, with 9 bases in between.

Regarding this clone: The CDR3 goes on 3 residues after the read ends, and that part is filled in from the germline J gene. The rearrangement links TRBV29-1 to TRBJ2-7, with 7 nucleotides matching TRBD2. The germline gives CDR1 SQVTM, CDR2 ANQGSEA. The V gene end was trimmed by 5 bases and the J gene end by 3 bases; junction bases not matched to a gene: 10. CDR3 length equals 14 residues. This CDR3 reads CSVRGGGGNYEQYF. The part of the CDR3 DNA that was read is TGCAGCGTTCGGGGCGGGGGAGGGAACTACGAG.

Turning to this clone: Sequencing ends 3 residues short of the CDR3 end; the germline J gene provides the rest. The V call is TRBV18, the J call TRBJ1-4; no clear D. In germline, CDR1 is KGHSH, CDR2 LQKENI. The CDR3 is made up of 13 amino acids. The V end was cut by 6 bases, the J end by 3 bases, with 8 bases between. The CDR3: CASSQASNEKLFF. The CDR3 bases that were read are TGTGCCAGCTCGCAGGCATCTAATGAAAAA. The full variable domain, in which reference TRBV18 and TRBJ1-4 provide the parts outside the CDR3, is NAGVMQNPRHLVRRRGQEARLRCSPMKGHSHVYWYRQLPEEGLKFMVYLQKENIIDESGMPKERFSAEFPKEGPSILRIQQVVRGDSAAYFCASSQASNEKLFFGSGTQLSVL.

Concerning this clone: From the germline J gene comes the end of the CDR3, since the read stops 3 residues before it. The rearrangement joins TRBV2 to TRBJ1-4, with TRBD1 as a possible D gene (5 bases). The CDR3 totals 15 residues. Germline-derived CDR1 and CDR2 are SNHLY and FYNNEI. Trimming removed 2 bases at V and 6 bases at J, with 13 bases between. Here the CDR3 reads CASSERQGRDEKLFF. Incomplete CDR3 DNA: TGTGCCAGCAGTGAACGTCAGGGAAGGGATGAAAAA.

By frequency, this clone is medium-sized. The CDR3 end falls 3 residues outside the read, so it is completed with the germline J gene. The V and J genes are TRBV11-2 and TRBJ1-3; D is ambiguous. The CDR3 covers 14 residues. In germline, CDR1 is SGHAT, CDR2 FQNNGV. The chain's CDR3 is CASSLVRSSGSIYF. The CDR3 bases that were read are TGTGCCAGCAGCTTAGTAAGGTCTAGCGGGAGT.

The part of the CDR3 DNA that was read is TGTGCCAGTAGTTTTAATAGACAGGGGGCGTCTGGC. It codes for CASSFNRQGASG. The entire CDR3 protein is CASSFNRQGASGYTF. The chain employs TRBV19 and TRBJ1-2, with TRBD1 identical over 10 bases. The read halts 3 residues ahead of the CDR3 end, with the missing end drawn from the germline J gene. CDR1 is LNHDA and CDR2 is SQIVND in the germline V gene (reference sequence). This CDR3 is built from 15 residues. V lost 5 bases to trimming and J lost 7 bases; unmatched junction nucleotides: 10.

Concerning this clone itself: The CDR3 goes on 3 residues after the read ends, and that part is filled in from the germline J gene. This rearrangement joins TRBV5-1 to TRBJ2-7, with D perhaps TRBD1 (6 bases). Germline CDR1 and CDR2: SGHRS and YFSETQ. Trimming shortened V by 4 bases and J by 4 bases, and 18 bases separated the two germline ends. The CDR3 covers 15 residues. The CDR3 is CASSTRGEGFYEQYF. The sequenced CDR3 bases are TGCGCCAGCAGCACCAGGGGAGAGGGGTTTTACGAG.

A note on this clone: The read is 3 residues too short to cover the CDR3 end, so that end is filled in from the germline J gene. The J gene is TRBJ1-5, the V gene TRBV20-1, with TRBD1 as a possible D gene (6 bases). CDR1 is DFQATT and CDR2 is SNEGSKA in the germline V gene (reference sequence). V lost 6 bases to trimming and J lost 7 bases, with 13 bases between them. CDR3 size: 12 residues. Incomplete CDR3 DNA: TGCAGTGCGGTACAGGGAACCCAGCCC. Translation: CSAVQGTQP. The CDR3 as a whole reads CSAVQGTQPQHF.

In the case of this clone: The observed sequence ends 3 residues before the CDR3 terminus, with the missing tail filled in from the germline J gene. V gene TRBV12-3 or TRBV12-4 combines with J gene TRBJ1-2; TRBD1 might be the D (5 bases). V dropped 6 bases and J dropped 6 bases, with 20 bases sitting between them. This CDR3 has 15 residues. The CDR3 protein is CASSSTWGVLDGYTF. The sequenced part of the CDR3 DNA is TGTGCCAGCAGCTCCACGTGGGGGGTTTTAGATGGC.

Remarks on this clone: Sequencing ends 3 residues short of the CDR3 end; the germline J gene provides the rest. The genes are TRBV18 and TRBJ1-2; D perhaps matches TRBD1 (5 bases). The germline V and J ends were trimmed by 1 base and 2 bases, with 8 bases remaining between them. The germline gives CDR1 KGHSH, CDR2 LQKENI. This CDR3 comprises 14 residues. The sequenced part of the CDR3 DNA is TGTGCCAGCTCACCACGGCGGGGGAACTATGGC. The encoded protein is CASSPRRGNYG. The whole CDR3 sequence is CASSPRRGNYGYTF.

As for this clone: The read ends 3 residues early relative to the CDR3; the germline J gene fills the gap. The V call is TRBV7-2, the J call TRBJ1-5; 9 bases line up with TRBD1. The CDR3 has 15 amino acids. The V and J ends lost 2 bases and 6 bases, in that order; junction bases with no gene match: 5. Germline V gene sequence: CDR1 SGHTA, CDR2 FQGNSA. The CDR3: CASSLLTGGSQPQHF. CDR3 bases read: TGTGCCAGCAGCTTACTTACAGGGGGCAGTCAGCCC.

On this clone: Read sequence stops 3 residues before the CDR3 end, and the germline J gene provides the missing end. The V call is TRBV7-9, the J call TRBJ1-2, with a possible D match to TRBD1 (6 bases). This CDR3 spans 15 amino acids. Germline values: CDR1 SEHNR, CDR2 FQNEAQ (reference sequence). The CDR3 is CASSLSDRSLGGYTF. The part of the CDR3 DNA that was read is TGTGCCAGCAGCTTATCGGACAGATCCTTGGGGGGC.

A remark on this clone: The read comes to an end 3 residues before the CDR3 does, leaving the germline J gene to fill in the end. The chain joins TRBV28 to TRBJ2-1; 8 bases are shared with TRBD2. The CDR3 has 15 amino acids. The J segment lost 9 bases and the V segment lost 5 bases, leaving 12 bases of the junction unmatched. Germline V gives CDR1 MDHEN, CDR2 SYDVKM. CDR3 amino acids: CASSPPLAGTGEQFF. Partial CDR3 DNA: TGTGCCAGCAGTCCTCCGCTAGCGGGTACGGGTGAG.